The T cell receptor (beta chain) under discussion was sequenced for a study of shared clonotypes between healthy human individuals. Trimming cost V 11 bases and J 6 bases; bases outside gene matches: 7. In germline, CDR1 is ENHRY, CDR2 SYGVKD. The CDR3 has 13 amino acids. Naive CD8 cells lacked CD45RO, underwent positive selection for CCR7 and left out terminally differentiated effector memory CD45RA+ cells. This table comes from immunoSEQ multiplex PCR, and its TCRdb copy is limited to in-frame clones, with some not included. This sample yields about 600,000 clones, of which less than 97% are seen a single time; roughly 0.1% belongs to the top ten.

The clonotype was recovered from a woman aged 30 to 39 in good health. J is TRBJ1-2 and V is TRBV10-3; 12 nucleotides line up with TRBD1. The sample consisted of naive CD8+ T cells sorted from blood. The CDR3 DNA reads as TGTGCCTCCACCGGGACAGGGGGCGATGGCTACACCTTC. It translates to CASTGTGGDGYTF.